This T cell receptor (beta chain) was observed in a study of identical twins. TCRdb re-called the 5' RACE reads through MiXCR, storing one row per CDR3 protein. The profile shows about 810,000 distinct CDR3 sequences, 9% to 15% of them singletons. In germline, CDR1 is SGHRS, CDR2 YFSETQ. This CDR3 region has 15 residues. The V end lost 0 bases, the J end lost 6 bases, and 13 bases lay between the germline ends. The data were also submitted as part of a second study, on yellow fever vaccine responses in identical twins. That work adds: Twins reportedly had a vaccine T cell response that seemed partly convergent, partly personalized.

Sample: PBMCs. The rearrangement links TRBV5-1 to TRBJ2-1; D not certain. This clonotype was sampled from a woman between 18 and 29 years old in good health. This CDR3 is CASSLDFLGGNEQFF. CDR3 in DNA: TGCGCCAGCAGCTTGGACTTTCTGGGTGGCAATGAGCAGTTCTTC. Filled out from reference TRBV5-1 and TRBJ2-1, the complete variable domain reads KAGVTQTPRYLIKTRGQQVTLSCSPISGHRSVSWYQQTPGQGLQFLFEYFSETQRNKGNFPGRFSGRQFSNSRSEMNVSTLELGDSALYLCASSLDFLGGNEQFFGPGTRLTVL.